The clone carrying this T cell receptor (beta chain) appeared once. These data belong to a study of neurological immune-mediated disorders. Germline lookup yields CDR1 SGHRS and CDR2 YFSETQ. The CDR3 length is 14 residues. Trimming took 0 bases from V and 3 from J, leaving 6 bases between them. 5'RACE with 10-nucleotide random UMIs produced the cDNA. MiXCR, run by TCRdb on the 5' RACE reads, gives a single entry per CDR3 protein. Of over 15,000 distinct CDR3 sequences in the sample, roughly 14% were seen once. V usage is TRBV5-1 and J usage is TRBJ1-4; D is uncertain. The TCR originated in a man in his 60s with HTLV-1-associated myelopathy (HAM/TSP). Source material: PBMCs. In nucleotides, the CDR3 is TGCGCCAGCAGCTTGGAGAGGGCTAATGAAAAACTGTTTTTT. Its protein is CASSLERANEKLFF.